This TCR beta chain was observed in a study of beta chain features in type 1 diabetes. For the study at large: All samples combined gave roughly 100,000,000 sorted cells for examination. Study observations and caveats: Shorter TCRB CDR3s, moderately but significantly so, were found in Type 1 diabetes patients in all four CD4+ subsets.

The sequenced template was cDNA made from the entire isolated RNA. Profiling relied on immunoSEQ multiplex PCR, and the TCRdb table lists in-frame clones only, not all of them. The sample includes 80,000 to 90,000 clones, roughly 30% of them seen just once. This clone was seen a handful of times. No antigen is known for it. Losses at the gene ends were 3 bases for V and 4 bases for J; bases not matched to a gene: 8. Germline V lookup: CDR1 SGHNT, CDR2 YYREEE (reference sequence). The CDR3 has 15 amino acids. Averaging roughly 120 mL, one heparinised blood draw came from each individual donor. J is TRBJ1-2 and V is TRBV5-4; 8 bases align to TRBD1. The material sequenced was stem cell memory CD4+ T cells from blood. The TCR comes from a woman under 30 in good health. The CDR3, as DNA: TGTGCCAGCAGCTCCTCCGGGACAGGAGGCTATGGCTACACCTTC. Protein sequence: CASSSSGTGGYGYTF.